This T cell receptor beta chain was retrieved from a study of blood T cell repertoires in COVID-19. At the level of the study: Acute and convalescent COVID-19 specimens originated in the United States, Italy and Spain. Sources were T cells, B-cell-depleted T cells, or PBMCs; the material itself was cDNA or gDNA.

This clone was recorded once. The CDR3 contains 15 residues. V was pared by 2 bases and J by 7 bases, with 17 bases between. Per the germline V gene, CDR1 is KGHDR and CDR2 is SFDVKD. Here immunoSEQ multiplex PCR was the method, and the copy in TCRdb shows in-frame clones only, minus some. The sample holds about 200,000 clones, around 80% seen once. Participant ages covered roughly 18 to 89 years across 20 to 30 US areas. Participants had their cohort set by participant-reported clinical history. This sequence was found in a middle-aged woman with acute COVID-19. This chain links TRBV24-1 with TRBJ2-7, with D possibly TRBD1 on 5 matching bases. Sequences were obtained from PBMCs or T cells enriched from blood (not recorded which). The CDR3 DNA is TGTGCCACCAGTGATTACGCTAGTTCATCAGGGGAGCAGTACTTC. Its protein is CATSDYASSSGEQYF.